The clone carrying this TCR beta chain was recorded many times. Its antigen remains unknown. The sample originates from a study of human T cells and chemical hapten exposure. In the study overall: Upper inner arm skin measuring about 2 cm by about 2 cm received 2% DPC for sensitization. Points from the study as a whole: Against controls, expanded TCRs gave rise to significantly more large CDR3 similarity clusters. TCRs exceeding 1 in 1000 frequency stayed unchanged with DPC sensitization.

The time point: patch test 2, 6 weeks after DPC sensitization. Treatment defined: therapeutic diphenylcyclopropenone sensitization with weekly scalp DPC. Sample donors consisted of patients with alopecia, aged 18 to 70 years, who were suitable for DPC. Per germline, CDR1 MDHEN and CDR2 SYDVKM. The CDR3 totals 13 residues. V lost 5 bases to trimming and J lost 0 bases, with 6 bases between them. One entry per CDR3 protein results from TCRdb running MiXCR on the RACE reads. Among roughly 84,000 distinct CDR3 sequences, less than 11% were seen once, and the ten largest hold approximately 4.7%. The material was whole blood, obtained in connection with sensitization to the hapten diphenylcyclopropenone (DPC). The rearrangement links TRBV28 to TRBJ2-3; D not certain. The sequence was collected from a woman between 50 and 59 years old with alopecia areata. Some clones in this sample may be carry-over from other donors' samples. CDR3 residues: CASSVKSTDTQYF. CDR3 DNA: TGTGCCAGCAGTGTCAAAAGCACAGATACGCAGTATTTT.